Following are 27 T cell receptor beta chains from one sample sequenced in a study of blood T cell repertoires in COVID-19. Measured with immunoSEQ multiplex PCR; TCRdb has only the in-frame clones, and not every one. In the table there are tens of thousands of clones, roughly 89% of which are singletons. The sample consisted of peripheral blood. The receptors here all came from a woman aged 80 or older with acute or convalescent COVID-19.

The chain carries TRBV5-1 and TRBJ1-4; 8 bases map to TRBD1. The germline CDR1 and CDR2 sequences are SGHRS and YFSETQ. Trimming cost V 4 bases and J 8 bases; bases outside gene matches: 10. This CDR3 contains 15 residues. The DNA for the CDR3 is TGCGCCAGCAGCCTGGAGACAGGGGATGGAGAAAAACTGTTTTTT. Amino acids: CASSLETGDGEKLFF.

The V call is TRBV6-5, the J call TRBJ1-1, with a possible D match to TRBD1 (5 bases). The germline V gene encodes CDR1 MNHEY and CDR2 SVGAGI. Trimming stripped 8 bases from V and 3 bases from J, with 13 bases between. This CDR3 comprises 13 residues. CDR3 sequence (DNA): TGTGCCAGCCGCGGCGGGGGGTACACTGAAGCTTTCTTT. It specifies CASRGGGYTEAFF.

J is TRBJ1-1 and V is TRBV29-1; D might be TRBD1 (5 bases). The CDR3 covers 14 residues. Germline V gives CDR1 SQVTM, CDR2 ANQGSEA. V lost 2 bases and J lost 0, with 10 bases in between. CDR3 coding DNA: TGCAGCGTTGAATTGCGGGGGGTGAACACTGAAGCTTTCTTT. Translation: CSVELRGVNTEAFF. Variable domain in full (rest from reference TRBV29-1 and TRBJ1-1): SAVISQKPSRDICQRGTSLTIQCQVDSQVTMMFWYRQQPGQSLTLIATANQGSEATYESGFVIDKFPISRPNLTFSTLTVSNMSPEDSSIYLCSVELRGVNTEAFFGQGTRLTVV.

The rearrangement uses TRBV23-1 and TRBJ1-2; 11 bases align to TRBD1. TRBV23-1 belongs to the ORF category, with a function that is uncertain. V shed 8 bases and J 7 bases; nucleotides not matched to a gene: 12. The CDR3 runs to 15 residues. CDR3 sequence (DNA): TGCGCCAGCCCCCTAGGAGGACAGGGGGCACGTGGCTACACCTTC. Its protein product is CASPLGGQGARGYTF.

In its sample, this clone was seen a few times. The chain links TRBV5-1 to TRBJ1-2, with 7 positions matching TRBD1. Germline V lookup: CDR1 SGHRS, CDR2 YFSETQ. Germline trimming cut 7 bases from V and 7 bases from J; bases unmatched to any gene: 13. The CDR3 has 14 amino acids. CDR3 bases: TGCGCCAGCCGCCCGTCTGGGTACAGGGGTGGCTACACCTTC. Protein product: CASRPSGYRGGYTF.

The chain is built from TRBV7-9 and TRBJ2-1; no definite D call. There are 13 residues in the CDR3. Trimming shortened V by 4 bases and J by 12 bases, and 16 bases separated the two germline ends. In germline, CDR1 is SEHNR, CDR2 FQNEAQ (reference sequence). The DNA for the CDR3 is TGTGCCAGCAGCTCCCCCGCGGAGTATGGGCAGTTCTTC. The encoded protein is CASSSPAEYGQFF. Together with reference TRBV7-9 and TRBJ2-1, the CDR3 gives the full variable domain: DTGVSQNPRHKITKRGQNVTFRCDPISEHNRLYWYRQTLGQGPEFLTYFQNEAQLEKSRLLSDRFSAERPKGSFSTLEIQRTEQGDSAMYLCASSSPAEYGQFFGPGTRLTVL.

This sequence joins TRBV19 and TRBJ1-5, with D uncertain. V was clipped by 4 bases and J by 2 bases, with 15 bases between them. The CDR3 runs to 16 residues. The germline V gene encodes CDR1 LNHDA and CDR2 SQIVND (reference sequence). The CDR3 region has the DNA TGTGCCAGTAGTAACCCAAGCAGGCCAGGCAATCAGCCCCAGCATTTT. It encodes CASSNPSRPGNQPQHF.

The CDR3 protein is CASSPETSGGPSYNEQFF. In DNA, the CDR3 is TGTGCCAGCAGCCCCGAGACTAGCGGGGGGCCCTCCTACAATGAGCAGTTCTTC. The gene calls are TRBV3-1 (or the pseudogene TRBV3-2) and TRBJ2-1; 13 nucleotides match TRBD2. Per germline, CDR1 LGHDT and CDR2 YNNKEL (reference sequence). The CDR3 loop spans 18 amino acids. Unmatched junction bases numbered 6, after V lost 4 bases and J lost 0 bases.

The chain uses TRBV27 and TRBJ2-7, with 10 bases aligning to TRBD1. Germline V CDR1 and CDR2: MNHEY, SMNVEV (reference sequence). The ends lost 2 bases at V and 5 bases at J; junction bases unmatched: 6. This CDR3 contains 15 residues. CDR3 amino acids: CASSLDRGLADEQYF. In nucleotides, the CDR3 is TGTGCCAGCAGTTTAGACAGGGGGCTTGCGGACGAGCAGTACTTC.

A single count supports this clone. The V call is TRBV7-9, the J call TRBJ2-5; possibly TRBD2 for D (6 bases). Germline loops: CDR1 SEHNR, CDR2 FQNEAQ (reference sequence). Trimming removed 5 bases at V and 5 bases at J, with 21 bases between. The CDR3 contains 16 residues. CDR3 DNA: TGTGCCAGCAGCCCACGGTTCGGGGGTCCCGAGGAGACCCAGTACTTC. Translation: CASSPRFGGPEETQYF.

The rearrangement joins TRBV28 to TRBJ1-1; a possible D gene is TRBD1 (6 bases). This CDR3 has 16 amino acids. Germline V gene lookup returns CDR1 MDHEN and CDR2 SYDVKM. Trimming cost V 3 bases and J 4 bases, with 18 bases left between them. DNA of the CDR3: TGTGCCAGCAGTTTTTATGCCGCTGGGGGCTTCACTGAAGCTTTCTTT. Residues: CASSFYAAGGFTEAFF.

The J gene is TRBJ2-5, the V gene TRBV5-1, with a possible D match to TRBD1 (6 bases). The CDR3 is 14 residues long. V was cut by 2 bases and J by 5 bases, with 13 bases left in between. The germline CDR1 and CDR2 sequences are SGHRS and YFSETQ. For the CDR3, the DNA is TGCGCCAGCAGCTTTCAGGGGTCTCCGGAGACCCAGTACTTC. Amino acids: CASSFQGSPETQYF.

J is TRBJ1-6 and V is TRBV28, with 8 bases aligning to TRBD1. Germline V gene sequence: CDR1 MDHEN, CDR2 SYDVKM. The J segment lost 5 bases and the V segment lost 5 bases, leaving 8 bases of the junction unmatched. The CDR3 is 16 amino acids. CDR3 DNA sequence: TGTGCCAGCAGTGTGCCCTGGGACAGGCATAATTCACCCCTCCACTTT. Protein: CASSVPWDRHNSPLHF.

This chain connects TRBV19 to TRBJ2-1; 7 bases are shared with TRBD1. The CDR3 sequence is 15 residues long. The V gene's germline CDR1 is LNHDA and CDR2 SQIVND (reference sequence). V lost 3 bases and J lost 4; bases outside the gene matches: 6. CDR3 sequence reads: CASSISGTVYNEQFF. CDR3 nucleotide sequence: TGTGCCAGTAGTATTTCCGGGACAGTATACAATGAGCAGTTCTTC.

The chain is built from TRBV6-1 and TRBJ2-5; D may be TRBD1 (6 bases). The CDR3 is 14 residues long. Germline assignment: CDR1 MNHNS and CDR2 SASEGT. V dropped 1 base and J dropped 7 bases, with 13 bases sitting between them. The CDR3 reads CASSEDRAGGTQYF. DNA of the CDR3: TGTGCCAGCAGTGAAGACAGGGCTGGCGGGACCCAGTACTTC.

The V and J genes are TRBV7-2 and TRBJ2-1, with 11 bases lining up with TRBD2. The germline gives CDR1 SGHTA, CDR2 FQGNSA. This CDR3 spans 16 amino acids. The junction had 8 bases not matched to a gene; V was cut back by 5 bases and J by 5 bases. CDR3 amino acids: CASSRRLAGYHNEQFF. The CDR3 coding sequence is TGTGCCAGCAGCCGTAGACTAGCGGGGTATCACAATGAGCAGTTCTTC.

The rearrangement links TRBV30 to TRBJ1-3; TRBD1 matches at 7 bases. This CDR3 has 15 amino acids. V lost 5 bases to trimming and J lost 0 bases; unmatched junction nucleotides: 7. Germline V gene data show CDR1 as GTSNPN and CDR2 as SVGIG (reference sequence). CDR3 DNA sequence: TGTGCCTGGGGGACAGATGAAAGCTCTGGAAACACCATATATTTT. This translates into CAWGTDESSGNTIYF.

The V and J genes are TRBV7-9 and TRBJ2-7; 9 bases are shared with TRBD2. Germline V CDR1 and CDR2: SEHNR, FQNEAQ (reference sequence). The V segment lost 3 bases and the J segment 3 bases; nucleotides outside the gene matches: 6. This CDR3 has 15 residues. DNA for the CDR3: TGTGCCAGCAGCTTCATTAGCGGGGGCCACTACGAGCAGTACTTC. It specifies CASSFISGGHYEQYF.

There are a few counts of this clone. The V call is TRBV7-2, the J call TRBJ1-6; 7 bases match TRBD1. V gave up 0 bases and J gave up 8 bases; unmatched junction bases: 1. Per germline, CDR1 SGHTA and CDR2 FQGNSA. CDR3 length: 14 amino acids. The DNA for the CDR3 is TGTGCCAGCAGCTTAGCAGGGGGCTATTCACCCCTCCACTTT. The encoded protein is CASSLAGGYSPLHF.

This chain joins TRBV18 and TRBJ2-7, with 10 positions matching TRBD1. V was pared by 5 bases and J by 4 bases, with 8 bases of the junction left unmatched. CDR1 and CDR2 from the germline V gene are KGHSH and LQKENI. The length of the CDR3 is 15 residues. The CDR3: CASSTPDRGGYEQYF. DNA of the CDR3: TGTGCCAGCTCAACCCCGGACAGGGGGGGATACGAGCAGTACTTC.

The gene calls are TRBV19 and TRBJ1-2; 8 bases map to TRBD1. Germline lookup yields CDR1 LNHDA and CDR2 SQIVND (reference sequence). The CDR3 runs to 16 residues. Germline trimming cut 2 bases from V and 0 bases from J; bases unmatched to any gene: 5. The CDR3 region is CASSIQGAAPNYGYTF. The CDR3 DNA reads as TGTGCCAGTAGTATACAGGGGGCAGCTCCTAACTATGGCTACACCTTC.

J is TRBJ1-4 and V is TRBV27; a possible D gene is TRBD1 (6 bases). The CDR3 loop spans 13 amino acids. CDR1 is MNHEY and CDR2 is SMNVEV in the germline V gene (reference sequence). V lost 3 bases, J lost 5 bases, and 7 bases lay in between. This CDR3 reads CASSFDRNEKLFF. CDR3 nucleotide sequence: TGTGCCAGCAGTTTTGACAGGAATGAAAAACTGTTTTTT.

The chain combines TRBV13 with TRBJ2-2; no reliable D call. CDR3 size: 13 residues. Deletions cut 5 bases from V and 8 bases from J, with 12 bases between. The V gene's germline CDR1 is PRHDT and CDR2 FYEKMQ (reference sequence). The CDR3 region has the DNA TGTGCCAGCAGCCTTCTTTCCCTGGGGGAGCTGTTTTTT. Its protein is CASSLLSLGELFF.

The chain has TRBV4-1 and TRBJ2-2, with D perhaps TRBD1 (6 bases). CDR1 MGHRA and CDR2 YSYEKL come from the germline V gene. V dropped 4 bases and J dropped 7 bases, with 16 bases sitting between them. The CDR3 contains 15 residues. This CDR3 reads CASSPRTGLGGELFF. In DNA, the CDR3 is TGCGCCAGCAGCCCCAGAACAGGGTTAGGCGGGGAGCTGTTTTTT.

The chain recombines TRBV19 with TRBJ2-3; D not certain. Trimming took 6 bases from V and 3 from J, leaving 16 bases between them. The CDR3 spans 15 residues. Looked up from germline, CDR1 is LNHDA and CDR2 is SQIVND (reference sequence). This CDR3 reads CASSSTTAGTDTQYF. The CDR3 nucleotides are TGTGCCAGTAGCTCTACCACCGCCGGGACAGATACGCAGTATTTT.

V gene TRBV21-1 combines with J gene TRBJ2-2; TRBD2, the table's D call, was not compared with the DNA. TRBV21-1 is marked as a pseudogene. The CDR3 consists of 13 residues. The CDR3 DNA is TGTGCCAGCAGCAAAGAGCACGCCGGGGAGCTGTTTTTT. Its translation is CASSKEHAGELFF.

V is TRBV4-1 and J is TRBJ2-1; weak D call: TRBD2 (6 bases). CDR3 size: 16 residues. The germline V gene has CDR1 MGHRA and CDR2 YSYEKL. V was shortened by 4 bases and J by 0 bases, with 13 bases between the two germline ends. In DNA form, the CDR3 reads TGCGCCAGCAGCCCCTTAGCGGATCGCTCCTACAATGAGCAGTTCTTC. This translates into CASSPLADRSYNEQFF.